The clone carrying this T cell receptor (beta chain) was observed many times. Its matching antigen is unknown. The germline gives CDR1 SGHTS, CDR2 YDEGEE. The CDR3 totals 14 residues. With 0 bases removed from V and 5 bases from J, the gap between germline ends came to 11 bases. These data belong to a study of T cells in Graves' hyperthyroidism and ophthalmopathy. Whole-study results and caveats: Blood samples included most of the expanded thyroid clonotypes exceeding 0.001.

Researchers took RNA transcripts and amplified the TCR beta CDR3 regions from them. A set of HTBI primers served as the primers for a first-round RT-PCR of the TCR CDR3. TCRdb reprocessed the multiplex PCR reads via MiXCR and lists one record per CDR3 protein. This table has around 36,000 distinct CDR3 sequences, 40% to 65% appearing once. Each diagnosis was grounded in clinical symptoms, serum thyroxine and TRAb, thyroid ultrasound, and orbital computed tomography. The specimen sequenced was blood. The receptor's source is a man aged 35 to 55 with Graves' ophthalmopathy. This sequence joins TRBV5-8 and TRBJ2-5, with no clear D. CDR3: CASSLVTSSETQYF. The CDR3 DNA reads TGTGCCAGCAGCTTGGTGACGAGTTCGGAGACCCAGTACTTC.